This T cell receptor (beta chain) was captured by sequencing in a study of CXCR3-negative and CXCR3-positive naive CD8 T cells. The CDR3 spans 15 residues. From germline, CDR1 is MGHRA and CDR2 YSYEKL. 5' RACE that incorporated UMI labels was used to prepare the TRB cDNA libraries. No DNA is given; TCRdb re-called the 5' RACE reads and lists each CDR3 protein once. Recorded for this sample: 40,000 to 45,000 distinct CDR3 sequences. The source material was naive CXCR3- CD8+ T cells from blood. Noted subset: CD45RO-CCR7+CD27+CD95- naive CD8+ T cells lacking CXCR3 (TNR3-). The chain employs TRBV4-1 and TRBJ2-7; the D call from TCRdb, TRBD1, cannot be confirmed without DNA. This receptor was identified in a human donor in good health. Some clones in this sample may be carry-over from other donors' samples. Here the CDR3 reads CASSHEGGATYEQYF.